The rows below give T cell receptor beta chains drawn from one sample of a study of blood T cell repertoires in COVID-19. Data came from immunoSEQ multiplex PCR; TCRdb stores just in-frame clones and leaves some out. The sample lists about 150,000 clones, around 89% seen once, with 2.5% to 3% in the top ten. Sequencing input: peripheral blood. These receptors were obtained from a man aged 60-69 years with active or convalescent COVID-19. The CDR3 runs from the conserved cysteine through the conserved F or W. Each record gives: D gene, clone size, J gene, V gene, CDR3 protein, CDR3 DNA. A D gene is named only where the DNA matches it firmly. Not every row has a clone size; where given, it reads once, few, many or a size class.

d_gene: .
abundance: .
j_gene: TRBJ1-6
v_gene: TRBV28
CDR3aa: CASRLLSGSPLHF
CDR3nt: TGTGCCAGCAGATTACTCTCCGGTTCACCCCTCCACTTT

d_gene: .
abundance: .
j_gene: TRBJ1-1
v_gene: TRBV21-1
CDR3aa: CAKGRGNMNTEAFF
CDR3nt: TGTGCTAAGGGGAGGGGGAACATGAACACTGAAGCTTTCTTT

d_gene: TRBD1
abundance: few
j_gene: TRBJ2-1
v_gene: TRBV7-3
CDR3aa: CASSLTGGAPNEQFF
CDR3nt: TGTGCCAGCAGCTTGACAGGGGGCGCACCTAATGAGCAGTTCTTC

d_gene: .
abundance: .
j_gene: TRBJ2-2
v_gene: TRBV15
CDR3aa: CATSQGPWDTGELFF
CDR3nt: TGTGCCACCAGTCAGGGGCCCTGGGACACCGGGGAGCTGTTTTTT

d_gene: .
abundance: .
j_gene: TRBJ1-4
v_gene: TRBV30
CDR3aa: CAWSVRGGEKLFF
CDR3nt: TGTGCCTGGAGTGTACGCGGGGGGGAAAAACTGTTTTTT

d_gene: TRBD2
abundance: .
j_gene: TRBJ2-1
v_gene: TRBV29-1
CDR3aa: CSAEPPGGAGGVNEQFF
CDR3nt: TGCAGCGCTGAACCCCCCGGGGGGGCGGGGGGGGTCAATGAGCAGTTCTTC

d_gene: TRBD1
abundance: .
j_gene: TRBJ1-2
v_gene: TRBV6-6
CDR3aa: CASSRPTGGHYGYTF
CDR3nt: TGTGCCAGCAGTCGGCCGACAGGGGGCCACTATGGCTACACCTTC

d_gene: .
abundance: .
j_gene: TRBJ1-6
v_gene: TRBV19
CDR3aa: CASTPNREYNSPLHF
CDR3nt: TGTGCCAGTACCCCTAACAGGGAATATAATTCACCCCTCCACTTT

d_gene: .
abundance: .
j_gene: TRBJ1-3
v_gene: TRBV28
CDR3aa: CASSSLGNTIYF
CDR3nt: TGTGCCAGCAGTTCCCTGGGAAACACCATATATTTT

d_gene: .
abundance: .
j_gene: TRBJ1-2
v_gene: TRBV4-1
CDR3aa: CASSQEGTYGYTF
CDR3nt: TGCGCCAGCAGCCAAGAGGGCACCTATGGCTACACCTTC

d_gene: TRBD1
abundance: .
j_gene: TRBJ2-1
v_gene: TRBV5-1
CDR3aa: CASSSGTGYGEQFF
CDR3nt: TGCGCCAGCAGCTCCGGGACAGGGTATGGTGAGCAGTTCTTC

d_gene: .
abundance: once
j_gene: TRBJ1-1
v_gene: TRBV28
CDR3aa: CASSFPRNTNTEAFF
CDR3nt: TGTGCCAGCAGTTTTCCCAGGAACACGAACACTGAAGCTTTCTTT

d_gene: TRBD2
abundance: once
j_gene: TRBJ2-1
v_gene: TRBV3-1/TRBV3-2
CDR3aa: CASSQEGGRGQFF
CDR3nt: TGTGCCAGCAGCCAAGAAGGCGGGAGGGGACAGTTCTTC

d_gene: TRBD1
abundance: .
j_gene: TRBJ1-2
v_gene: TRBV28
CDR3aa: CASEGQGPSNYGYTF
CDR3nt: TGTGCCAGCGAGGGACAGGGGCCCAGCAACTATGGCTACACCTTC

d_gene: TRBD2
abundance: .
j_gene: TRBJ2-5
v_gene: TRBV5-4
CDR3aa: CASSSGGSGGFQETQYF
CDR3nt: TGTGCCAGCAGCTCTGGGGGTAGCGGGGGGTTCCAAGAGACCCAGTACTTC

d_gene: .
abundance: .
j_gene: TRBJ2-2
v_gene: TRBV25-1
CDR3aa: CASRAMGTTANTGELFF
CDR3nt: TGTGCCAGCAGGGCTATGGGGACAACCGCGAACACCGGGGAGCTGTTTTTT

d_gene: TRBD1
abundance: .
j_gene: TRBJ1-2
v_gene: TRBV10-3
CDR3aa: CAISESTGGHRRVSYTF
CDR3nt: TGTGCCATCAGTGAGTCGACAGGGGGCCACCGTCGAGTGAGCTACACCTTC

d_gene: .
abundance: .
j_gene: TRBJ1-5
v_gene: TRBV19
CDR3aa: CASSLPRRGQPQHF
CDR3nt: TGTGCCAGTAGTTTACCGCGGCGTGGTCAGCCCCAGCATTTT

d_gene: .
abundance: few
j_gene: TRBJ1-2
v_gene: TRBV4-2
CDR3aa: CASSQEGEHLNYGYTF
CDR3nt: TGTGCCAGCAGCCAAGAGGGAGAACACTTGAACTATGGCTACACCTTC

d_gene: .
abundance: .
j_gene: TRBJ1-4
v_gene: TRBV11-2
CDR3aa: CASSLTRSAATNEKLFF
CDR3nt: TGTGCCAGCAGCTTAACACGCTCTGCGGCAACTAATGAAAAACTGTTTTTT

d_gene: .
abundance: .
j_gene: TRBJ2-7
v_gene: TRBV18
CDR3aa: CASSPQLDFSYEQYF
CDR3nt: TGTGCCAGCTCACCCCAGTTGGACTTCTCCTACGAGCAGTACTTC

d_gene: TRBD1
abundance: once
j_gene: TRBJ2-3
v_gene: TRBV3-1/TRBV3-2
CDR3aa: CASRRTGGYSTDTQYF
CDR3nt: TGTGCCAGCAGGAGGACAGGGGGATATAGCACAGATACGCAGTATTTT

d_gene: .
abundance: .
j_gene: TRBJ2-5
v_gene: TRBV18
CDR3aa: CASSPAVNQETQYF
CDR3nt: TGTGCCAGCTCACCGGCGGTTAACCAAGAGACCCAGTACTTC

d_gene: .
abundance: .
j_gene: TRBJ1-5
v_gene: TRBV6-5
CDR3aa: CASSYSGLQNQPQHF
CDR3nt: TGTGCCAGCAGTTACTCGGGCCTACAAAATCAGCCCCAGCATTTT

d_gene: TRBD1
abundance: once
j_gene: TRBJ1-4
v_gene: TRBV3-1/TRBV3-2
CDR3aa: CASSRGTGEFQLFF
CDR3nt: TGTGCCAGCAGCCGGGGAACAGGGGAATTTCAACTGTTTTTT

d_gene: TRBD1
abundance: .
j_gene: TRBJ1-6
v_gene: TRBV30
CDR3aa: CAWKPPDRDYNSPLHF
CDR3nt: TGTGCCTGGAAACCCCCGGACAGGGACTACAATTCACCCCTCCACTTT

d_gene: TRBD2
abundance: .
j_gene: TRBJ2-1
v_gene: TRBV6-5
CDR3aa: CASSKTSGGYNEQFF
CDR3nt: TGTGCCAGCAGTAAAACTAGCGGGGGCTACAATGAGCAGTTCTTC

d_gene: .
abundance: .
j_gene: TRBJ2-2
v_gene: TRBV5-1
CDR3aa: CASRFRANTGELFF
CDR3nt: TGCGCCAGCCGGTTCCGAGCGAACACCGGGGAGCTGTTTTTT

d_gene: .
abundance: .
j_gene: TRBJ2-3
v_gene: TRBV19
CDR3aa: CASSALHLTDTQYF
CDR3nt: TGTGCCAGTAGTGCTTTACACCTTACAGATACGCAGTATTTT

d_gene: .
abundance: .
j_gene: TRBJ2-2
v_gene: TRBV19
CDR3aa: CASSPGRGSLDGELFF
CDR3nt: TGTGCCAGTTCCCCAGGAAGAGGGTCTCTGGACGGGGAGCTGTTTTTT

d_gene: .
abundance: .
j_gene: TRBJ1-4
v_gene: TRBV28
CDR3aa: CASSFGGQAEKLFF
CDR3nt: TGTGCCAGCAGTTTCGGGGGGCAGGCTGAAAAACTGTTTTTT

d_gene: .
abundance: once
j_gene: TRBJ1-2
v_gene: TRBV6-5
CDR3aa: CASLKAGHGYTF
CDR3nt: TGTGCCAGCCTTAAAGCAGGGCATGGCTACACCTTC

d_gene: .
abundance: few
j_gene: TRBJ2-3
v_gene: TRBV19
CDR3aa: CASSNTLSGTDTQYF
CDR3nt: TGTGCCAGTAGTAATACCCTCAGCGGCACAGATACGCAGTATTTT

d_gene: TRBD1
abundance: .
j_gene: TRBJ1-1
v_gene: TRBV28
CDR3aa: CASSLQGVVMNTEAFF
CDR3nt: TGTGCCAGCAGTTTGCAGGGGGTAGTCATGAACACTGAAGCTTTCTTT

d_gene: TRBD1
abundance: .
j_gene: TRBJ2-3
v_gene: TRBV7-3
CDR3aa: CASSLTGGGTDTQYF
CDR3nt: TGTGCCAGCAGCCTCACAGGGGGCGGCACAGATACGCAGTATTTT

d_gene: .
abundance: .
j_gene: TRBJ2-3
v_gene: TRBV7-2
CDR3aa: CASSLSGEDTQYF
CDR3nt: TGTGCCAGCAGCTTATCCGGGGAAGATACGCAGTATTTT

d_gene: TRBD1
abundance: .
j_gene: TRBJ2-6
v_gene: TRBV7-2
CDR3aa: CASSTRQGFGANVLTF
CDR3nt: TGTGCCAGCAGCACACGACAGGGGTTCGGGGCCAACGTCCTGACTTTC

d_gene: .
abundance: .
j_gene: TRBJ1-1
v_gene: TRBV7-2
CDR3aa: CASSSLGGRNTEAFF
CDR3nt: TGTGCCAGCAGCTCCCTGGGGGGGCGCAACACTGAAGCTTTCTTT

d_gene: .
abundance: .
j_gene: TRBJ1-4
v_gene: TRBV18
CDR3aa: CASANPGVEKLFF
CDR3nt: TGTGCCAGCGCCAATCCGGGGGTGGAAAAACTGTTTTTT

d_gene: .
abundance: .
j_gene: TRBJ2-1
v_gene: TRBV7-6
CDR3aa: CASSLGMGGPIYNEQFF
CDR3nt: TGTGCCAGCAGCTTAGGTATGGGGGGGCCCATCTACAATGAGCAGTTCTTC

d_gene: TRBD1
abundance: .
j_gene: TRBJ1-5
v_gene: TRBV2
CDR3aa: CASLRGPGGGQPQHF
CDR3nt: TGTGCCAGCCTGAGGGGCCCAGGGGGAGGTCAGCCCCAGCATTTT

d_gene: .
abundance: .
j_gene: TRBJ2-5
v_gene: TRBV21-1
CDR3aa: CASSPQVCREVQETQYF
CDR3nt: TGTGCCAGCAGCCCGCAGGTGTGCAGGGAGGTCCAAGAGACCCAGTACTTC

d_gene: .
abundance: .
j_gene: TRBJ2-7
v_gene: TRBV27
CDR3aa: CARDTRGRGPYEQYF
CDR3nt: TGTGCCAGAGATACCCGCGGGCGGGGCCCCTACGAGCAGTACTTC

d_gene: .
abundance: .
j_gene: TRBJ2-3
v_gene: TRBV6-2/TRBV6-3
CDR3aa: CASSPTYINTQYF
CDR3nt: TGTGCCAGCAGCCCCACCTATATTAATACGCAGTATTTT

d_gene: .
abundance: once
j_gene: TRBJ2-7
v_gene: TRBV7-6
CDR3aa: CASSLSSTGTYEQYF
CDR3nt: TGTGCCAGCAGCTTATCCAGCACGGGGACCTACGAGCAGTACTTC

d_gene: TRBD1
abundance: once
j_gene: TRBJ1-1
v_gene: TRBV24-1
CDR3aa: CATSERDRLNTEAFF
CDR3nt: TGTGCCACCAGTGAAAGGGACAGACTGAACACTGAAGCTTTCTTT

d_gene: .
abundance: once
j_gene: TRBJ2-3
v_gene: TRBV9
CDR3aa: CASNRGGRGTDTQYF
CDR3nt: TGTGCCAGCAATCGCGGGGGCCGGGGCACAGATACGCAGTATTTT

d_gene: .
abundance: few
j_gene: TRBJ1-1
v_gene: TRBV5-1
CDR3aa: CASSLTQNTEAFF
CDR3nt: TGCGCCAGCAGCTTAACACAGAACACTGAAGCTTTCTTT

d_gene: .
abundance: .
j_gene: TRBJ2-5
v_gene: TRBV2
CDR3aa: CASSEAGGGPGKTQYF
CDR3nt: TGTGCCAGCAGTGAAGCCGGCGGGGGCCCCGGGAAGACCCAGTACTTC

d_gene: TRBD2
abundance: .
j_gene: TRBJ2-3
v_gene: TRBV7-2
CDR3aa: CASSLKASGGLRADTQYF
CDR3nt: TGTGCCAGCAGCTTAAAGGCTAGCGGGGGCCTTCGCGCAGATACGCAGTATTTT

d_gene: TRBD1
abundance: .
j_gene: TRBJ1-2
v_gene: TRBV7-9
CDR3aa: CASSSGQGAGGYTF
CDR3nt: TGTGCCAGCAGCTCGGGACAGGGGGCAGGTGGCTACACCTTC

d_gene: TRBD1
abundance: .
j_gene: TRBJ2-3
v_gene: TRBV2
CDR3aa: CASSGQGARADTQYF
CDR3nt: TGTGCCAGCAGTGGACAGGGGGCGCGTGCAGATACGCAGTATTTT

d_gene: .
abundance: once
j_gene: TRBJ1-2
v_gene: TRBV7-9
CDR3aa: CASSQTVVYGYTF
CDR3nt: TGTGCCAGCAGCCAAACAGTAGTCTATGGCTACACCTTC

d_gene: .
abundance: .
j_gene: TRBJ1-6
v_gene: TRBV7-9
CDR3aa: CASSPYPVSPLHF
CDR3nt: TGTGCCAGCAGCCCCTATCCTGTTTCACCCCTCCACTTT

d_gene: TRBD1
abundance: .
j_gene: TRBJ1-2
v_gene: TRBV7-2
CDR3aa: CASSLSGTGLSGYTF
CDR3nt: TGTGCCAGCAGCTTATCAGGGACAGGCCTTTCTGGCTACACCTTC